The 17 T cell receptor beta chains below all came from one sample that was sequenced in a study of regulatory T cells in long-lasting Graves disease. Libraries of TCR beta came from iRepertoire HTBI primers plus Arm-PCR of CDR3 regions. Via MiXCR, TCRdb re-called the multiplex PCR reads, giving one row per CDR3 protein. This sample has 250,000 to 300,000 distinct CDR3 sequences, with 15% to 20% found just once. Documented time point: newly diagnosed GD, antithyroid drugs for less than 3 months. RNA isolated from PBMCs was used to make the TCR library. The same sample was also used in a study of T cells in Graves' hyperthyroidism and ophthalmopathy.

This specimen was peripheral blood mononuclear cells (PBMCs), taken at new diagnosis, from a patient treated with antithyroid drugs. All receptors derive from a young woman with Graves disease.

The rearrangement links TRBV18 to TRBJ2-1; 13 nucleotides match TRBD2. CDR1 and CDR2 from the germline V gene are KGHSH and LQKENI. The CDR3 length is 15 residues. J lost 6 bases, V lost 3 bases, and 2 bases had no gene match. CDR3 nucleotide sequence: TGTGCCAGCTCACCGGGACTAGCGGGATCCAATGAGCAGTTCTTC. The encoded protein is CASSPGLAGSNEQFF.

This clonotype was observed a few times. The DNA of the CDR3 is TGTGCCAGTAGTATAATGCGGGGTTTCGCAGCCGACATTCAGTACTTC. Protein product: CASSIMRGFAADIQYF. J is TRBJ2-4 and V is TRBV19, with a weak D call TRBD2 (6 bases). Germline assignment: CDR1 LNHDA and CDR2 SQIVND (reference sequence). The CDR3 covers 16 residues. Trimming pared 2 bases from V and 8 bases from J, leaving 19 bases between.

The sample holds many counts of this clonotype. This chain joins TRBV12-3 or TRBV12-4 and TRBJ1-1; D is possibly TRBD1 (5 bases). CDR3 length: 12 residues. The V end lost 8 bases, the J end lost 4 bases, and 11 bases lay between the germline ends. The CDR3 DNA is TGTGCCAGCGGCCTGGGGGGCACTGAAGCTTTCTTT. Translating gives CASGLGGTEAFF.

This clonotype was detected many times. The chain recombines TRBV20-1 with TRBJ2-5, with 13 nucleotides matching TRBD2. V lost 6 bases, J lost 3 bases, and 7 bases stayed unmatched. Germline CDR1 reads DFQATT; CDR2 reads SNEGSKA (reference sequence). CDR3 length equals 15 residues. This CDR3 reads CSASTGTSGEETQYF. The DNA for the CDR3 is TGCAGTGCCAGCACCGGGACTAGCGGGGAAGAGACCCAGTACTTC.

There are a few counts of this clonotype. The chain employs TRBV7-9 and TRBJ1-2; D unclear. V was trimmed by 5 bases and J by 4 bases, leaving 11 bases between them. Germline V gene data show CDR1 as SEHNR and CDR2 as FQNEAQ (reference sequence). The CDR3 contains 13 residues. The CDR3 is CASSLGRLYGYTF. The CDR3 DNA reads TGTGCCAGCAGCCTCGGGCGGCTCTATGGCTACACCTTC.

The gene calls are TRBV2 and TRBJ2-1, with D maybe TRBD1 (6 bases). Germline CDR1 reads SNHLY; CDR2 reads FYNNEI. This CDR3 has 16 residues. Trimming cost V 6 bases and J 8 bases, with 23 bases left between them. This CDR3 reads CASSSQGLISSDEQFF. The CDR3, as DNA: TGTGCCAGCAGCTCTCAGGGGCTCATTTCCTCCGATGAGCAGTTCTTC.

This clonotype was observed once. A read error may explain this, as a much larger clone is one base away. The chain links TRBV5-6 to TRBJ2-5; TRBD2 matches at 7 bases. Germline CDR1 and CDR2: SGHDT and YYEEEE. The CDR3 runs to 14 residues. With V trimmed by 3 bases and J by 3 bases, 5 bases remained unmatched. The CDR3 here is CASSSWGGEETQYF. As DNA, the CDR3 is TGTGCCAGCAGCTCGTGGGGGGGGGAAGAGACCCAGTACTTC.

In its sample, this clonotype was seen many times. The rearrangement joins TRBV29-1 to TRBJ1-1; 10 bases match TRBD1. With V trimmed by 8 bases and J by 4 bases, 7 bases remained unmatched. This CDR3 has 13 residues. CDR1 and CDR2 (germline): SQVTM, ANQGSEA. The CDR3 sequence: CSMTGGAITEAFF. DNA for the CDR3: TGCAGCATGACAGGGGGCGCGATCACTGAAGCTTTCTTT.

This clonotype was seen repeatedly, ten times or more. The chain uses TRBV5-1 and TRBJ1-1; D is unresolved. The V and J ends lost 0 bases and 4 bases respectively, with 16 bases between them. CDR1 and CDR2 (germline): SGHRS, YFSETQ. The CDR3 has 16 amino acids. The CDR3 DNA reads as TGCGCCAGCAGCTTGGGACCCTTTGGTAGTTCCACTGAAGCTTTCTTT. Its protein is CASSLGPFGSSTEAFF.

V and J are TRBV29-1 and TRBJ2-7; tentatively, D is TRBD1 or TRBD2 (5 bases each). The CDR3 is made up of 11 amino acids. Germline V gives CDR1 SQVTM, CDR2 ANQGSEA. Deletions cut 6 bases from V and 6 bases from J, with 12 bases between. Here the CDR3 reads CSVGKGFEQYF. DNA for the CDR3: TGCAGCGTCGGGAAGGGGTTCGAGCAGTACTTC.

This clonotype was seen at least ten times. V and J are TRBV5-4 and TRBJ2-7; D possibly corresponds to TRBD2 (6 bases). This CDR3 region has 15 residues. Germline loops: CDR1 SGHNT, CDR2 YYREEE (reference sequence). Trimming left V 4 bases short and J 5 bases short, with 19 bases between. Here the CDR3 DNA reads TGTGCCAGCAGCCTTGGAGGGAGTTCGGGGGACGAGCAGTACTTC. Encoded protein: CASSLGGSSGDEQYF.

This clonotype was detected many times. The chain couples TRBV4-1 to TRBJ2-5, with D unclear. The CDR3 is made up of 13 amino acids. Per the germline V gene, CDR1 is MGHRA and CDR2 is YSYEKL. Trimming pared 2 bases from V and 5 bases from J, leaving 9 bases between. The CDR3 loop is CASSQRSGETQYF. DNA for the CDR3: TGCGCCAGCAGCCAACGGTCGGGCGAGACCCAGTACTTC.

This clonotype turned up a few times. V is TRBV19 and J is TRBJ1-5, with TRBD1 identical over 8 bases. The CDR3 covers 14 residues. Germline assignment: CDR1 LNHDA and CDR2 SQIVND (reference sequence). V lost 7 bases to trimming and J lost 3 bases; unmatched junction nucleotides: 5. The CDR3 sequence: CASTTGELNQPQHF. The CDR3 bases are TGTGCCAGTACGACAGGGGAACTCAATCAGCCCCAGCATTTT.

This clonotype showed up many times. The V gene is TRBV6-1, the J gene TRBJ1-2, with D maybe TRBD1 (5 bases). The CDR3 has 18 residues. The V gene lost 5 bases and the J gene lost 2 bases, with 24 bases spanning the gap. The germline V gene encodes CDR1 MNHNS and CDR2 SASEGT. The CDR3 region has the DNA TGTGCCAGCAGTATCCTCCGGCCGGGGGAGAAGAGGAACTATGGCTACACCTTC. This sequence encodes CASSILRPGEKRNYGYTF.

This clonotype came up a few times. A much larger clone differs by one base, so this may be a read error. DNA for the CDR3: TGTGCCAGCAGCGCCGAGAAGGGAGTCCCCGGGGGGCTGTTTTTT. This encodes CASSAEKGVPGGLFF. The rearrangement uses TRBV12-3 or TRBV12-4 and TRBJ2-2; D may be TRBD2 (6 bases). The CDR3 extends over 15 amino acids.

The rearrangement uses TRBV14 and TRBJ1-3, with 9 bases fitting TRBD1. The ends lost 4 bases at V and 3 bases at J; junction bases unmatched: 4. This CDR3 is built from 15 residues. Germline CDR1 is SGHDN and CDR2 is FVKESK. The DNA of the CDR3 is TGTGCCAGCAGCCGGGACAGGGTGAATGGAAACACCATATATTTT. Amino acids: CASSRDRVNGNTIYF.

CDR3 residues: CASSSAGQLNQPQHF. CDR3 sequence (DNA): TGTGCCAGTAGTAGTGCAGGACAGCTCAATCAGCCCCAGCATTTT. The chain recombines TRBV19 with TRBJ1-5, with D maybe TRBD1 (6 bases). Germline CDR1 reads LNHDA; CDR2 reads SQIVND (reference sequence). The CDR3 sequence is 15 residues long. V was clipped by 4 bases and J by 3 bases, with 13 bases between them.